This T cell receptor (beta chain) was captured in a study of shared clonotypes between healthy human individuals. The CDR3 extends over 12 amino acids. The germline CDR1 and CDR2 sequences are GTSNPN and SVGIG (reference sequence). Trimming took 4 bases from V and 8 from J; bases not matched to a gene: 5. Measured with immunoSEQ multiplex PCR; TCRdb has only the in-frame clones, and not every one. The sample includes around 480,000 clones, about 80% seen only once; the top ten take around 13%. The receptor comes from a woman aged 40 to 49 in good health. Some clones in this sample may be carry-over from other donors' samples. The material sequenced was PBMCs. V gene TRBV30 combines with J gene TRBJ2-3; 8 bases match TRBD1. This CDR3 is CAWTAGQGTQYF. DNA for the CDR3: TGTGCCTGGACTGCCGGACAGGGTACGCAGTATTTT.